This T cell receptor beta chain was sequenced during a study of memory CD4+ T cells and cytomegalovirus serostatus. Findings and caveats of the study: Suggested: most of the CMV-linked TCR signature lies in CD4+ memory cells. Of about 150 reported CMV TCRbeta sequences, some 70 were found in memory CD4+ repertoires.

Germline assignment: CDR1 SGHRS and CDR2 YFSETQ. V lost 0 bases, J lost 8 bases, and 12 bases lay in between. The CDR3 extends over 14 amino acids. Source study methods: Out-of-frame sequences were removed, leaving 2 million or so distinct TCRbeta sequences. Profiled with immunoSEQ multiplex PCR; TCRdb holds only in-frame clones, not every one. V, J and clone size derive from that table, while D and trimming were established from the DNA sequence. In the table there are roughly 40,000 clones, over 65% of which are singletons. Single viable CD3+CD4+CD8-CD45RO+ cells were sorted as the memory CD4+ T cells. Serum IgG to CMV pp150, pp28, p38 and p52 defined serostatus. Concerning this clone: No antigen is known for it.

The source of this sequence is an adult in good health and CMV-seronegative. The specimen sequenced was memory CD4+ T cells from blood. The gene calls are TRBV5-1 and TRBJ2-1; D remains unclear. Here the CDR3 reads CASSLEPGRDEQFF. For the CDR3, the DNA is TGCGCCAGCAGCTTGGAACCGGGCCGCGATGAGCAGTTCTTC.